This passage covers 13 T cell receptor beta chains from one sample sequenced in a study of shared clonotypes between healthy human individuals. Produced via immunoSEQ multiplex PCR; TCRdb's table is partial and in-frame only. Of a few million clones in the sample, around nine tenths were seen once. Input material: naive CD4+ T cells sorted from blood. Subset in this sample: CD45RA+ positively selected. The receptors originated from a man aged 18 to 30 in good health.

The sample holds one count of this clone. The chain recombines TRBV5-1 with TRBJ1-5; D perhaps matches TRBD1 (6 bases). The CDR3 has 16 amino acids. Per germline, CDR1 SGHRS and CDR2 YFSETQ. V was cut by 0 bases and J by 1 base, with 11 bases left in between. CDR3 loop: CASSLGEGQSNQPQHF. The CDR3 bases are TGCGCCAGCAGCTTGGGAGAGGGACAAAGCAATCAGCCCCAGCATTTT.

This clone was counted a single time. The genes are TRBV7-2 and TRBJ1-1; TRBD1 is a possible D gene (5 bases). The CDR3 is made up of 13 amino acids. Trimming pared 2 bases from V and 9 bases from J, leaving 13 bases between. Germline values: CDR1 SGHTA, CDR2 FQGNSA. The CDR3 DNA sequence: TGTGCCAGCAGCTTATTAGAGGGGATCAAAGCTTTCTTT. This sequence encodes CASSLLEGIKAFF.

The rearrangement uses TRBV6-5 and TRBJ2-3; no clear D gene. Germline values: CDR1 MNHEY, CDR2 SVGAGI. The CDR3 loop spans 12 amino acids. V was clipped by 2 bases and J by 4 bases, with 4 bases between them. The CDR3 region has the DNA TGTGCCAGCAGTTACCAAGCAGATACGCAGTATTTT. It encodes CASSYQADTQYF.

The CDR3 region has the DNA TGTGCCTGGGTCGGACCGACTAAGGCCTACGAGCAGTACTTC. This codes for CAWVGPTKAYEQYF. The V gene is TRBV30, the J gene TRBJ2-7; D is possibly TRBD2 (5 bases). V lost 5 bases and J lost 2, with 16 bases in between. CDR1 is GTSNPN, CDR2 SVGIG, per germline (reference sequence). This CDR3 is built from 14 residues.

This clone has just one count. The chain uses TRBV7-3 and TRBJ2-3; D not resolved. The length of the CDR3 is 14 residues. Per germline, CDR1 SGHTA and CDR2 FQGTGA. Deletions cut 5 bases from V and 4 bases from J, with 13 bases between. The CDR3 protein is CASSELDRSDTQYF. CDR3 coding DNA: TGTGCCAGCAGCGAATTGGACCGTTCAGATACGCAGTATTTT.

The rearrangement links TRBV11-1 to TRBJ2-7; D unresolved. The V end was cut by 1 base, the J end by 6 bases, with 13 bases between. Germline V gene lookup returns CDR1 SGHAT and CDR2 FQDESV (reference sequence). This CDR3 has 14 amino acids. The CDR3 nucleotides read TGTGCCAGCAGCTTAGGGAACCTGGTTGGCGAGCAGTACTTC. As protein: CASSLGNLVGEQYF.

This chain uses TRBV7-6 with TRBJ1-5, with D possibly TRBD1 on 5 matching bases. Germline CDR1 reads SGHVS; CDR2 reads FNYEAQ. CDR3 length: 16 residues. The V gene lost 3 bases and the J gene lost 0 bases, with 12 bases spanning the gap. This chain's CDR3 is CASSFRDGYSNQPQHF. As DNA, the CDR3 is TGTGCCAGCAGCTTCCGGGACGGATATAGCAATCAGCCCCAGCATTTT.

As concerns this clone: This sample includes further DNA sequences coding for the same CDR3. This chain uses TRBV10-3 with TRBJ1-1; a weak D match, TRBD1 (5 bases). The CDR3 totals 13 residues. Looked up from germline, CDR1 is ENHRY and CDR2 is SYGVKD. Trimming removed 0 bases at V and 6 bases at J, with 8 bases between. The CDR3 spells CAISESGGAEAFF. The CDR3 nucleotides are TGTGCCATCAGTGAGTCTGGGGGGGCTGAAGCTTTCTTT.

This clone was found once. Distinct nucleotide sequences in the sample also encode this CDR3. The V and J genes are TRBV18 and TRBJ2-7; 7 bases match TRBD1. The V gene's germline CDR1 is KGHSH and CDR2 LQKENI. The CDR3 is 13 residues long. With 2 bases clipped from V and 4 bases from J, the junction kept 2 bases outside the gene matches. DNA of the CDR3: TGTGCCAGCTCACCAGCAGGGGGTTACGAGCAGTACTTC. It specifies CASSPAGGYEQYF.

This clone has a single count. CDR3 amino acids: CSVEVTGDEQFF. The CDR3 DNA is TGCAGCGTTGAAGTAACGGGGGATGAGCAGTTCTTC. The rearrangement joins TRBV29-1 to TRBJ2-1; D might be TRBD2 (6 bases). This CDR3 spans 12 amino acids. Looked up from germline, CDR1 is SQVTM and CDR2 is ANQGSEA. V was shortened by 1 base and J by 8 bases, with 9 bases between the two germline ends.

J is TRBJ2-7 and V is TRBV9; 9 bases align to TRBD1. The CDR3 sequence is 17 residues long. Germline loops: CDR1 SGDLS, CDR2 YYNGEE. J was trimmed by 6 bases and V by 0 bases; bases with no gene match: 13. The CDR3 reads CASSVDPGQGWRGEQYF. In DNA, the CDR3 is TGTGCCAGCAGCGTAGACCCGGGACAGGGATGGCGTGGCGAGCAGTACTTC.

The chain combines TRBV2 with TRBJ2-7, with 11 positions matching TRBD2. The CDR3 sequence is 14 residues long. With 7 bases clipped from V and 1 base from J, the junction kept 3 bases outside the gene matches. In germline, CDR1 is SNHLY, CDR2 FYNNEI. The CDR3 here is CASKGTSGSYEQYF. The CDR3 nucleotides read TGTGCCAGCAAAGGGACTAGCGGATCCTACGAGCAGTACTTC.

The chain joins TRBV5-4 to TRBJ2-5; no reliable D call. V lost 4 bases and J lost 1, with 8 bases in between. Germline V lookup: CDR1 SGHNT, CDR2 YYREEE (reference sequence). The CDR3 is made up of 13 amino acids. The CDR3 loop is CASSPDTQETQYF. The CDR3 bases are TGTGCCAGCAGCCCCGACACCCAAGAGACCCAGTACTTC. Complete variable domain (other parts from reference TRBV5-4 and TRBJ2-5): ETGVTQSPTHLIKTRGQQVTLRCSSQSGHNTVSWYQQALGQGPQFIFQYYREEENGRGNFPPRFSGLQFPNYSSELNVNALELDDSALYLCASSPDTQETQYFGPGTRLLVL.